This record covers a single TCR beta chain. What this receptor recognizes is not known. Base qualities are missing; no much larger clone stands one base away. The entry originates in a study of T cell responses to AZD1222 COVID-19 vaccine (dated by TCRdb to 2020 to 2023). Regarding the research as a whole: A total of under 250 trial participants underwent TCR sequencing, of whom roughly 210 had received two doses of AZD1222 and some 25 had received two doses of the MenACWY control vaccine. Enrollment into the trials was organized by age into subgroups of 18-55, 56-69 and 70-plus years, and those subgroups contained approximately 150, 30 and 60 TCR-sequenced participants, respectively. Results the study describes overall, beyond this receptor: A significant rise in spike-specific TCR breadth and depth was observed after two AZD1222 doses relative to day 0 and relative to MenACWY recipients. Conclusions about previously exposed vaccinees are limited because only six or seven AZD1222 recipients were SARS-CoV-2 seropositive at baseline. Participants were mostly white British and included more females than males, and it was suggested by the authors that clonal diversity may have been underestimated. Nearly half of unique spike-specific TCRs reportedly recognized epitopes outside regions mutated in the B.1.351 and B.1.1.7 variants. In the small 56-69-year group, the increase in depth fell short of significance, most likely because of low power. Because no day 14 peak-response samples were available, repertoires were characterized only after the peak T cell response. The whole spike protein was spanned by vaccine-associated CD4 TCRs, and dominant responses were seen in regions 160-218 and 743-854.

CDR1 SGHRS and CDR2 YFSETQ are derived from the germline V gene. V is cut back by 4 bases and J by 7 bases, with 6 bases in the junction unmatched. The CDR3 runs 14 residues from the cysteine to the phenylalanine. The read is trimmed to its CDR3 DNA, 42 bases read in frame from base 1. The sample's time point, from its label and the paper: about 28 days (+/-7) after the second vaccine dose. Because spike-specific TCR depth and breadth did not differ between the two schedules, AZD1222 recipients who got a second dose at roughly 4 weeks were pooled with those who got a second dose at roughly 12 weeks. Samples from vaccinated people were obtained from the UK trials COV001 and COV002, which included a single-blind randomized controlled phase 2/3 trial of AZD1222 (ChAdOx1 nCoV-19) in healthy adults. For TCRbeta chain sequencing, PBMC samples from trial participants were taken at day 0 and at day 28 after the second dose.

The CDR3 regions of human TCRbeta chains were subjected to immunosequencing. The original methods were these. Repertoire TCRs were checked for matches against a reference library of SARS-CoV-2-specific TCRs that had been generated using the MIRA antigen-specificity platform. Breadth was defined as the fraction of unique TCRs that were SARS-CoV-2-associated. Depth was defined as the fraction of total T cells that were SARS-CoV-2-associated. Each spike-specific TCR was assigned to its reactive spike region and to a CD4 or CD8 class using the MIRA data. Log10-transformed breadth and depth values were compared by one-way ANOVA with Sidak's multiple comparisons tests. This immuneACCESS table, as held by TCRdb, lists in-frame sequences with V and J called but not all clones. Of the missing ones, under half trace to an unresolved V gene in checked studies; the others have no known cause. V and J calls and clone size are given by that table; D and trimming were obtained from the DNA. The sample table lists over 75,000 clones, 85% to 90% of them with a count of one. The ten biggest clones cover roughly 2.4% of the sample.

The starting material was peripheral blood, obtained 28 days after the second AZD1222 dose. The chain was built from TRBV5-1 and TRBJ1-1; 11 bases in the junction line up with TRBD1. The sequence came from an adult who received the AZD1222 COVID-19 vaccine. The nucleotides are TGCGCCAGCAGCGGACAGGGGGCATCGATTGAAGCTTTCTTT. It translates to CASSGQGASIEAFF.